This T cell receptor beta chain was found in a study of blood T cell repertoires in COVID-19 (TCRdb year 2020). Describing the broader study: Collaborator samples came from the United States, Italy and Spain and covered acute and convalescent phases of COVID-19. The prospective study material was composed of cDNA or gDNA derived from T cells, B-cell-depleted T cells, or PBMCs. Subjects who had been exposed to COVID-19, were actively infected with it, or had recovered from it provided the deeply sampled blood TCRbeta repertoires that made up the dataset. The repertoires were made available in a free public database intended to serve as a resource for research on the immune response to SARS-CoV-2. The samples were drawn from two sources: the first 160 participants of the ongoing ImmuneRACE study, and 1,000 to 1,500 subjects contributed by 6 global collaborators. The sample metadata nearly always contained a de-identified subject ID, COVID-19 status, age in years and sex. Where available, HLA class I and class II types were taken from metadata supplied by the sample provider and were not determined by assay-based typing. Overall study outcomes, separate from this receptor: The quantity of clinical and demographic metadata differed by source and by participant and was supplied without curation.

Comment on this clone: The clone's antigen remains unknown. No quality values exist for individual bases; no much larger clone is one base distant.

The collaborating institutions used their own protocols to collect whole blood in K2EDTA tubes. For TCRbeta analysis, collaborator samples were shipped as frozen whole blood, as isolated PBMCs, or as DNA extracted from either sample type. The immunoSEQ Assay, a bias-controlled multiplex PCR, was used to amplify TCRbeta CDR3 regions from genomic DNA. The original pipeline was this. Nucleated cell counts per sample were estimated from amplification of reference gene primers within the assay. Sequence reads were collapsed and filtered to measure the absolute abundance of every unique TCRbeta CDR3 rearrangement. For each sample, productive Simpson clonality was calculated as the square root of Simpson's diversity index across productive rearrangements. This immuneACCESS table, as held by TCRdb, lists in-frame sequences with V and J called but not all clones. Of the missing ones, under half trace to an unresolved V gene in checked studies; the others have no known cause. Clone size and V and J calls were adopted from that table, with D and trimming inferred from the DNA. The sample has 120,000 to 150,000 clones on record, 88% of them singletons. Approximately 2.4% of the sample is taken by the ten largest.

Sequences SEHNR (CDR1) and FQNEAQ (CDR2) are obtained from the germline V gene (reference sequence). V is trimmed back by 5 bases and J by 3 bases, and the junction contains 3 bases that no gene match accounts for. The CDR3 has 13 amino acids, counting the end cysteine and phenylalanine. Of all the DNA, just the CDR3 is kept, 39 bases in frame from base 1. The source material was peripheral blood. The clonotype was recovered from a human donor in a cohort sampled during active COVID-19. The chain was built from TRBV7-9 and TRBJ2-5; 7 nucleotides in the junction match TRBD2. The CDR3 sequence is CASSDGLEETQYF. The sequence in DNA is TGTGCCAGCAGCGACGGACTAGAAGAGACCCAGTACTTC.